This TCR beta chain came from a study of cytomegalovirus exposure and HLA in healthy donors. Study details: Within the Caucasian-associated ancestry cluster were around 81% of the roughly 400 genotyped donors.

Amplification used 60 Vbeta primers and 13 Jbeta primers. The data were produced by immunoSEQ multiplex PCR, yet TCRdb's version contains in-frame clones alone and is incomplete. The sample has about 130,000 clones, roughly 85% seen once. Study-wide results and limits: The likely explanation for a cluster of highly shared sequence variants was sequencing artifact. It has been reported that TCR beta sequences accurately predicted the HLA-A and HLA-B alleles of most subjects.

Worth noting for this clone: Its cognate antigen is unknown.

Germline V gene sequence: CDR1 GTSNPN, CDR2 SVGIG (reference sequence). The CDR3 runs 14 residues. V lost 4 bases to trimming and J lost 4 bases; unmatched junction nucleotides: 5. Sequenced sample: PBMCs. This sequence joins TRBV30 and TRBJ1-4; 8 bases fit TRBD1. The clonotype was recovered from a man aged 18 to 35 in good health and CMV-seropositive. CDR3 protein: CAWMVTGVNEKLFF. CDR3 nucleotides: TGTGCCTGGATGGTGACAGGGGTTAATGAAAAACTGTTTTTT.